This record looks at one T cell receptor (beta chain) sequence and its context. These data come from a study of blood T cell repertoires in COVID-19. About the study: COVID-19 samples from acute and convalescent phases originated in the United States, Italy and Spain. T cells, B-cell-depleted T cells, or PBMCs supplied cDNA or gDNA.

The CDR3 consists of 18 residues. The V gene's germline CDR1 is LGHNA and CDR2 YNFKEQ. V was clipped by 2 bases and J by 0 bases, with 17 bases between them. The repertoire was sequenced with immunoSEQ multiplex PCR; TCRdb's copy has only in-frame clones and lacks some. The sample lists 410,000 or so clones, roughly 90% occurring once. The genes are TRBV4-2 and TRBJ1-3; D is possibly TRBD1 (5 bases). The sequence was obtained from a woman aged 40 to 55 with COVID-19, enrolled during active disease. Sequencing was carried out using peripheral blood. CDR3 coding DNA: TGTGCCAGCAGCCAAAATATTAGGGGCCCTAACTCTGGAAACACCATATATTTT. Translation: CASSQNIRGPNSGNTIYF.